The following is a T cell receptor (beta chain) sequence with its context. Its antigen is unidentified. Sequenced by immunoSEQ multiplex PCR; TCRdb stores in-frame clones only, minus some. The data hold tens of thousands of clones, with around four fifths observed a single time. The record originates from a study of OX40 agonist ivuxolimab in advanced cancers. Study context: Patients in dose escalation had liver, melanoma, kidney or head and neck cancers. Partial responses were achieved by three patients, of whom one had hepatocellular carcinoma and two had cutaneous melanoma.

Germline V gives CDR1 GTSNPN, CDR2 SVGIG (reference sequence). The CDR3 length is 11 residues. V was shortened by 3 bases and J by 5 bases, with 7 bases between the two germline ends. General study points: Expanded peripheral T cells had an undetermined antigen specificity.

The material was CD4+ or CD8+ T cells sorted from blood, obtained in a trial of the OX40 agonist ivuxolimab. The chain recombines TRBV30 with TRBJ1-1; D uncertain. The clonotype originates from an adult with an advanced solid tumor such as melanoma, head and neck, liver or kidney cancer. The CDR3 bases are TGTGCCTGGAGGGTCGGTACTGAAGCTTTCTTT. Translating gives CAWRVGTEAFF.